The 8 T cell receptor beta chains given below trace back to one sample, sequenced in a study of blood T cell repertoires in COVID-19. TCRdb's copy holds only in-frame clones and misses some; the assay was immunoSEQ multiplex PCR. The sample lists roughly 220,000 clones; around 86% were seen once. The sample taken for sequencing was PBMCs or T cells enriched from blood (not recorded which). The receptor set was obtained from a woman aged 35 to 49 with acute COVID-19.

The gene calls are TRBV28 and TRBJ1-4; 7 nucleotides line up with TRBD1. The CDR3 loop spans 13 amino acids. Germline V gives CDR1 MDHEN, CDR2 SYDVKM. Trimming took 11 bases from V and 4 from J; bases not matched to a gene: 7. Here the CDR3 DNA reads TGTGCCGGAAGGGACAGCAGTAATGAAAAACTGTTTTTT. This codes for CAGRDSSNEKLFF.

The rearrangement joins TRBV28 to TRBJ2-7, with D perhaps TRBD1 (6 bases). This CDR3 is 15 amino acids long. Trimming removed 5 bases at V and 4 bases at J, with 18 bases between. Germline V lookup: CDR1 MDHEN, CDR2 SYDVKM. The CDR3 DNA follows: TGTGCCAGCAGTGAGAAGCAGGGGATGGCGTACGAGCAGTACTTC. Translating it yields CASSEKQGMAYEQYF.

The rearrangement links TRBV7-8 to TRBJ2-5; 7 bases align to TRBD2. The CDR3 is 14 residues long. V lost 4 bases to trimming and J lost 4 bases; unmatched junction nucleotides: 6. The germline CDR1 and CDR2 sequences are SGHVS and FQNEAQ. The CDR3 region has the DNA TGTGCCAGCAGCTGGGCCCCGGGGGGAGAGACCCAGTACTTC. This codes for CASSWAPGGETQYF.

This clone occurred once. The chain links TRBV15 to TRBJ2-3; 11 nucleotides match TRBD2. The length of the CDR3 is 17 residues. Germline V lookup: CDR1 LNHNV, CDR2 YYDKDF (reference sequence). The trim removed 3 bases at V and 3 bases at J, leaving 8 bases unmatched. The CDR3 sequence is CATSSPGLAGFTDTQYF. The CDR3 DNA is TGTGCCACCAGCAGCCCTGGACTAGCGGGTTTTACAGATACGCAGTATTTT.

The chain joins TRBV24-1 to TRBJ1-2; D uncertain. Trimming cost V 6 bases and J 5 bases, with 9 bases left between them. The germline gives CDR1 KGHDR, CDR2 SFDVKD. The CDR3 is 12 residues long. CDR3 sequence (DNA): TGTGCCACCAGTTCCCCCATTTATGGCTACACCTTC. Translated: CATSSPIYGYTF.

The CDR3 nucleotides are TGTGCCAGTAGTTACGGGGGGCGGAACACTGAAGCTTTCTTT. Residues: CASSYGGRNTEAFF. The rearrangement links TRBV19 to TRBJ1-1; maybe TRBD1 (6 bases). The germline gives CDR1 LNHDA, CDR2 SQIVND (reference sequence). Deletions cut 5 bases from V and 1 base from J, with 11 bases between. The CDR3 is made up of 14 amino acids.

V usage is TRBV4-2 and J usage is TRBJ2-7; TRBD2 matches 14 bases. CDR1 and CDR2 from the germline V gene are LGHNA and YNFKEQ. Trimming removed 0 bases from V and 6 bases from J; junction bases left unmatched: 10. This CDR3 has 18 amino acids. The CDR3 here is CASSQEWVGTSGGREQYF. The CDR3 coding sequence is TGTGCCAGCAGCCAAGAATGGGTTGGGACTAGCGGGGGCCGCGAGCAGTACTTC.

The chain links TRBV28 to TRBJ1-5; 11 nucleotides align to TRBD1. CDR3 size: 16 residues. V dropped 7 bases and J dropped 6; count of bases not matched to a gene: 11. CDR1 and CDR2 from the germline V gene are MDHEN and SYDVKM. CDR3 in amino acids: CASNPGGQGAIQPQHF. As DNA, the CDR3 is TGTGCCAGCAACCCCGGCGGACAGGGGGCAATTCAGCCCCAGCATTTT.